This T cell receptor (beta chain) was sequenced during a study of cytomegalovirus exposure and HLA in healthy donors. Overall study findings and caveats: There were some public TCRs occurring in many donors, but most TCR sequences were rare. With DRB1 most and HLA-C fewest, TCR association rates differed between HLA loci in a later analysis.

Amplification used 60 Vbeta primers and 13 Jbeta primers. Repertoires were generated with immunoSEQ multiplex PCR, while TCRdb's copy carries only in-frame clones and drops some. The data hold tens of thousands of clones, with more than 80% observed a single time. As concerns this clone: No antigen is known for it.

Trimming shortened V by 1 base and J by 13 bases, and 11 bases separated the two germline ends. Germline V lookup: CDR1 SEHNR, CDR2 FQNEAQ (reference sequence). The CDR3 sequence is 12 residues long. The gene calls are TRBV7-9 and TRBJ2-1; D is perhaps TRBD2 (6 bases). Sequenced: PBMCs. The receptor's source is a woman in her twenties or thirties in good health and CMV-seronegative. CDR3 sequence: CASSLVGGDQFF. Here the CDR3 DNA reads TGTGCCAGCAGCTTAGTTGGCGGGGACCAGTTCTTC.